The 18 T cell receptor beta chains below were found in one sample sequenced in a study of shared clonotypes between healthy human individuals. Measured with immunoSEQ multiplex PCR; TCRdb has only the in-frame clones, and not every one. The sample lists roughly 650,000 clones, approximately 96% occurring once. Naive CD8 cells lacked CD45RO, underwent positive selection for CCR7 and left out terminally differentiated effector memory CD45RA+ cells. What was sequenced was naive CD8+ T cells sorted from blood. Receptor source: a woman in her 30s in good health.

The chain joins TRBV7-9 to TRBJ2-5; TRBD1 agrees at 7 bases. The J call is uncertain, as TRBJ2-7 better fits the DNA end. Germline V lookup: CDR1 SEHNR, CDR2 FQNEAQ (reference sequence). This CDR3 is 15 amino acids long. This chain's CDR3 is CASSLGDRDPYEQYF. The DNA of the CDR3 is TGTGCCAGCAGCTTGGGAGACAGGGACCCCTACGAGCAGTACTTC.

The chain links TRBV7-9 to TRBJ2-7, with 7 nucleotides matching TRBD2. Germline-derived CDR1 and CDR2 are SEHNR and FQNEAQ (reference sequence). The CDR3 runs to 15 residues. V gave up 0 bases and J gave up 4 bases; unmatched junction bases: 6. The CDR3 nucleotides are TGTGCCAGCAGCTTAGCGCTACGGGAGGAGTACGAGCAGTACTTC. This sequence encodes CASSLALREEYEQYF.

The chain joins TRBV28 to TRBJ2-7; D ambiguous. Germline V gives CDR1 MDHEN, CDR2 SYDVKM. The CDR3 is 8 amino acids. The germline V and J ends were trimmed by 5 bases and 10 bases, with 3 bases remaining between them. CDR3 DNA: TGTGCCAGCAGTCCTCAGTACTTC. Protein: CASSPQYF.

Only one count was recorded for this clone. CDR3 protein: CASIPSGYSYEQYF. CDR3 in DNA: TGTGCCAGCATCCCTAGCGGTTATTCCTACGAGCAGTACTTC. This chain uses TRBV2 with TRBJ2-7, with 7 bases fitting TRBD2. The germline gives CDR1 SNHLY, CDR2 FYNNEI. The V and J ends lost 7 bases and 1 base, in that order; junction bases with no gene match: 7. The CDR3 is 14 residues long.

The chain joins TRBV20-1 to TRBJ1-1; D ambiguous. This CDR3 spans 11 amino acids. CDR1 DFQATT and CDR2 SNEGSKA come from the germline V gene (reference sequence). V dropped 7 bases and J dropped 2 bases, with 8 bases sitting between them. The CDR3 region is CSVGDNTEAFF. The CDR3 nucleotides are TGCAGTGTCGGGGATAACACTGAAGCTTTCTTT.

This chain connects TRBV27 to TRBJ2-2; 10 bases are shared with TRBD2. CDR3 length: 15 amino acids. V trimming: 7 bases; J trimming: 4 bases; junction bases outside the gene matches: 6. Germline values: CDR1 MNHEY, CDR2 SMNVEV (reference sequence). CDR3 DNA sequence: TGTGCCAGCAAACTGCTAGCGGGAGTCACCGGGGAGCTGTTTTTT. Translating gives CASKLLAGVTGELFF.

This chain connects TRBV25-1 to TRBJ2-5, with 7 bases that match TRBD2. CDR1 is MGHDK, CDR2 SYGVNS, per germline. Trimming removed 3 bases from V and 2 bases from J; junction bases left unmatched: 3. The CDR3 is 14 residues long. The CDR3 region has the DNA TGTGCCAGCAGTGAGGGAGGGATACAAGAGACCCAGTACTTC. Translation gives CASSEGGIQETQYF.

The V and J genes are TRBV5-6 and TRBJ2-6, with TRBD1 identical over 10 bases. This CDR3 comprises 18 residues. CDR1 and CDR2 from the germline V gene are SGHDT and YYEEEE. The ends lost 3 bases at V and 0 bases at J; junction bases unmatched: 6. This CDR3 is CASSWTGGWDSGANVLTF. The CDR3 DNA sequence: TGTGCCAGCAGCTGGACAGGGGGTTGGGACTCTGGGGCCAACGTCCTGACTTTC.

V usage is TRBV10-2 and J usage is TRBJ2-7, with D tentatively TRBD1 or TRBD2 (5 bases each). Between the trimmed V and J ends, which lost 6 bases and 2 bases, there was a span of 17 bases. The CDR3 is made up of 15 amino acids. Germline lookup yields CDR1 WSHSY and CDR2 SAAADI. The CDR3 DNA reads as TGCGCCAGCAGCAGACCCCGGGACCTCGCCTACGAGCAGTACTTC. Its protein product is CASSRPRDLAYEQYF.

This chain uses TRBV5-4 with TRBJ2-5; D is ambiguous. The assigned J gene may be wrong: the sequence end matches TRBJ2-7 better. CDR1 and CDR2 (germline): SGHNT, YYREEE (reference sequence). This CDR3 contains 12 residues. The CDR3 spells CASSYGSYEQYF. CDR3 nucleotides: TGTGCCAGCAGCTACGGTAGCTACGAGCAGTACTTC.

V usage is TRBV7-9 and J usage is TRBJ2-1, with TRBD2 matching 10 bases. The CDR3 covers 15 residues. Germline assignment: CDR1 SEHNR and CDR2 FQNEAQ (reference sequence). V dropped 5 bases and J dropped 9; count of bases not matched to a gene: 10. CDR3 sequence reads: CASSHEGSGRFEQFF. DNA for the CDR3: TGTGCCAGCAGCCATGAGGGTAGCGGGAGGTTTGAGCAGTTCTTC.

This sequence joins TRBV19 and TRBJ2-2; the match to TRBD2 covers 9 bases. V dropped 3 bases and J dropped 2; count of bases not matched to a gene: 4. Germline CDR1 reads LNHDA; CDR2 reads SQIVND (reference sequence). The CDR3 has 16 amino acids. The chain's CDR3 is CASSMGLAANTGELFF. The CDR3 nucleotides read TGTGCCAGTAGTATGGGACTAGCAGCTAACACCGGGGAGCTGTTTTTT.

V and J are TRBV9 and TRBJ2-6; D possibly corresponds to TRBD1 (6 bases). Germline values: CDR1 SGDLS, CDR2 YYNGEE. The CDR3 has 16 residues. With 2 bases removed from V and 4 bases from J, the gap between germline ends came to 13 bases. The DNA of the CDR3 is TGTGCCAGCAGCGTGCCCCAAGGGGGAGGGGCCAACGTCCTGACTTTC. Translated: CASSVPQGGGANVLTF.

The chain carries TRBV9 and TRBJ2-5; D remains unclear. V lost 3 bases and J lost 1, with 10 bases in between. The CDR3 is made up of 14 amino acids. Germline V CDR1 and CDR2: SGDLS, YYNGEE. CDR3 sequence: CASSADPAQETQYF. In DNA, the CDR3 is TGTGCCAGCAGCGCGGACCCGGCCCAAGAGACCCAGTACTTC. Combining the CDR3 with reference TRBV9 and TRBJ2-5 gives the whole variable domain DSGVTQTPKHLITATGQRVTLRCSPRSGDLSVYWYQQSLDQGLQFLIQYYNGEERAKGNILERFSAQQFPDLHSELNLSSLELGDSALYFCASSADPAQETQYFGPGTRLLVL.

This clone was counted once. V and J are TRBV6-1 and TRBJ1-1, with a possible D match to TRBD1 (5 bases). Germline CDR1 and CDR2: MNHNS and SASEGT. V was shortened by 2 bases and J by 1 base, with 11 bases between the two germline ends. This CDR3 contains 15 residues. The CDR3 DNA follows: TGTGCCAGCAGTGAATGGGGGGGAGGGAACACTGAAGCTTTCTTT. Amino acids: CASSEWGGGNTEAFF.

This chain connects TRBV6-5 to TRBJ2-7; TRBD1 is a possible D gene (6 bases). CDR3 length: 13 residues. Trimming pared 6 bases from V and 6 bases from J, leaving 15 bases between. The germline V gene encodes CDR1 MNHEY and CDR2 SVGAGI. CDR3 nucleotides: TGTGCCAGCAGCCCCCCGGAAGGGGGCGAGCAGTACTTC. Amino acid sequence: CASSPPEGGEQYF.

The chain couples TRBV28 to TRBJ2-2; D perhaps matches TRBD1 (5 bases). Germline assignment: CDR1 MDHEN and CDR2 SYDVKM. The ends were cut back, 3 bases at V and 4 bases at J, with 12 bases in the middle. The CDR3 length is 15 residues. CDR3 residues: CASSFGPGPTGELFF. CDR3 in DNA: TGTGCCAGCAGTTTTGGGCCAGGGCCCACCGGGGAGCTGTTTTTT.

The chain combines TRBV27 with TRBJ2-7; TRBD1 matches at 7 bases. The CDR3 has 13 amino acids. V lost 8 bases, J lost 5 bases, and 9 bases stayed unmatched. Germline CDR1 reads MNHEY; CDR2 reads SMNVEV (reference sequence). The CDR3 nucleotides are TGTGCCAGCGCGATTGACAGGGTTGACGAGCAGTACTTC. Translated: CASAIDRVDEQYF.